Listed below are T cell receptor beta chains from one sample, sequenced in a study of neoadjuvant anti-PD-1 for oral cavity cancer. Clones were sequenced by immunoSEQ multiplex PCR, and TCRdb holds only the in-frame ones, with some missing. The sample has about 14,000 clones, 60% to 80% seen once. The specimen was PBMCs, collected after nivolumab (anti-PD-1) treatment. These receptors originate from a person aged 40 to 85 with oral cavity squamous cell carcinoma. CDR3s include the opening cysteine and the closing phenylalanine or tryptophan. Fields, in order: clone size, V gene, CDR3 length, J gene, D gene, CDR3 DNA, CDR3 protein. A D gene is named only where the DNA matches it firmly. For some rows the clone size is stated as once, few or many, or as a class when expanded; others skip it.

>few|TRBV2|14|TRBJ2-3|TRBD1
TGTGCCAGCATGGCAGGGGGCCTATCAGATACGCAGTATTTT
CASMAGGLSDTQYF
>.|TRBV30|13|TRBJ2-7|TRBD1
TGTGCCTGGAGCGGGGACAGCCCCTACGAGCAGTACTTC
CAWSGDSPYEQYF
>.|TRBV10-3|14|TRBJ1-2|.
TGTGCCATCAGTCCCCAGGGTGTAAGCTATGGCTACACCTTC
CAISPQGVSYGYTF
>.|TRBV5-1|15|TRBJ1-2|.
TGCGCCAGCAGCTTGGCGGTATGGGGAGACTATGGCTACACCTTC
CASSLAVWGDYGYTF
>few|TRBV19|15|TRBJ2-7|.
TGTGCCAGTAGTACAGCCTCGGGACGGTCCTACGAGCAGTACTTC
CASSTASGRSYEQYF
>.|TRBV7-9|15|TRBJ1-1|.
TGTGCCAGCAGCTTACAGGGAGATTTAAGGACTGAAGCTTTCTTT
CASSLQGDLRTEAFF
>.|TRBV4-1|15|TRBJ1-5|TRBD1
TGCGCCAGCAGCGCCTGGACAGGGGCCGTCCAGCCCCAGCATTTT
CASSAWTGAVQPQHF
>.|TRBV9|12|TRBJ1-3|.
TGTGCCAGCAGTGAAGGACAGTCTACCATATATTTT
CASSEGQSTIYF
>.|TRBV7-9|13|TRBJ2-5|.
TGTGCCAGCAGCTTCTTCCCGCAAGAGACCCAGTACTTC
CASSFFPQETQYF
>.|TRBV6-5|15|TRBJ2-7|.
TGTGCCAGCAGTTACGAGACGGGACGATTCTACGAGCAGTACTTC
CASSYETGRFYEQYF